The 17 T cell receptor beta chains presented below share a single source sample, sequenced in a study of OX40 agonist ivuxolimab in advanced cancers. Using immunoSEQ multiplex PCR, the repertoire was profiled, and TCRdb retains in-frame clones only, with some absent. Here the sample spans over 40,000 clones, around 80% being singletons. The sequenced sample was CD4+ or CD8+ T cells sorted from blood, obtained in a trial of the OX40 agonist ivuxolimab. The receptor set was obtained from an adult with an advanced solid tumor such as melanoma, head and neck, liver or kidney cancer.

The table lists this clone with a few counts. This chain connects TRBV30 to TRBJ1-1; D call uncertain. CDR1 and CDR2 from the germline V gene are GTSNPN and SVGIG (reference sequence). The CDR3 has 11 amino acids. CDR3 residues: CARTLNTEAFF. CDR3 nucleotides: TGTGCGCGGACCCTGAACACTGAAGCTTTCTTT.

The CDR3 sequence is CASTSWAGGETQYF. In DNA form, the CDR3 reads TGTGCCAGTACATCTTGGGCAGGAGGGGAGACCCAGTACTTC. V and J are TRBV19 and TRBJ2-5, with a possible D match to TRBD2 (6 bases). Germline CDR1 LNHDA, CDR2 SQIVND (reference sequence). The CDR3 covers 14 residues. V gave up 7 bases and J gave up 5 bases, with 17 bases separating them.

V and J are TRBV10-1 and TRBJ1-1, with D uncertain. The CDR3 runs to 12 residues. The V and J ends lost 4 bases and 1 base respectively, with 4 bases between them. Germline V lookup: CDR1 WNHNN, CDR2 SYGVQD (reference sequence). The CDR3 here is CASSGQNTEAFF. The CDR3 DNA reads as TGCGCCAGCAGTGGCCAGAACACTGAAGCTTTCTTT.

The chain has TRBV18 and TRBJ2-2; TRBD2 aligns across 13 bases. The V gene's germline CDR1 is KGHSH and CDR2 LQKENI. The CDR3 has 16 amino acids. V was pared by 2 bases and J by 5 bases, with 2 bases of the junction left unmatched. The CDR3 spells CASSPGLAGVTGELFF. In nucleotides, the CDR3 is TGTGCCAGCTCACCAGGACTAGCGGGAGTGACCGGGGAGCTGTTTTTT. Full variable domain (outside the CDR3, taken from reference TRBV18 and TRBJ2-2): NAGVMQNPRHLVRRRGQEARLRCSPMKGHSHVYWYRQLPEEGLKFMVYLQKENIIDESGMPKERFSAEFPKEGPSILRIQQVVRGDSAAYFCASSPGLAGVTGELFFGEGSRLTVL.

The rearrangement links TRBV2 to TRBJ2-2, with 9 bases identical to TRBD1. Germline V gene sequence: CDR1 SNHLY, CDR2 FYNNEI. CDR3 length equals 16 residues. Unmatched junction bases numbered 6, after V lost 2 bases and J lost 5 bases. The CDR3 protein is CASSEFGTGLTGELFF. The DNA for the CDR3 is TGTGCCAGCAGTGAATTCGGGACAGGGTTAACCGGGGAGCTGTTTTTT.

The chain recombines TRBV5-1 with TRBJ2-5; TRBD2 aligns across 10 bases. The CDR3 length is 14 residues. The germline CDR1 and CDR2 sequences are SGHRS and YFSETQ. The trim removed 5 bases at V and 3 bases at J, leaving 4 bases unmatched. The chain's CDR3 is CASSVLAGEETQYF. The CDR3 region has the DNA TGCGCCAGCAGTGTCCTAGCGGGAGAAGAGACCCAGTACTTC.

The rearrangement links TRBV18 to TRBJ1-2; D might be TRBD1 (6 bases). CDR1 is KGHSH and CDR2 is LQKENI in the germline V gene. Trimming removed 5 bases at V and 4 bases at J, with 17 bases between. The CDR3 is made up of 15 amino acids. The DNA for the CDR3 is TGTGCCAGCTCAACCTATGGCCAGGGGCGCTATGGCTACACCTTC. It is translated as CASSTYGQGRYGYTF.

The chain joins TRBV12-5 to TRBJ2-2; no firm D call. Germline CDR1 and CDR2: LGHNT and FRNRAP. The CDR3 has 14 amino acids. Trimming cost V 5 bases and J 1 base, with 8 bases left between them. The chain's CDR3 is CASGPPQNTGELFF. The CDR3 DNA sequence: TGTGCTAGTGGTCCTCCTCAGAACACCGGGGAGCTGTTTTTT.

The V gene is TRBV5-1, the J gene TRBJ1-2, with TRBD1 as a possible D gene (5 bases). The CDR3 length is 15 residues. Germline values: CDR1 SGHRS, CDR2 YFSETQ. Trimming took 4 bases from V and 6 from J, leaving 19 bases between them. CDR3 protein: CASSKSPGGEDGYTF. CDR3 in DNA: TGCGCCAGCAGCAAATCCCCCGGGGGAGAGGATGGCTACACCTTC.

This clone was detected only once. This chain uses TRBV21-1 with TRBJ1-1; the D call of TRBD1 is as the table states it, not checked on the DNA. TRBV21-1 is recorded as a pseudogene. This CDR3 comprises 14 residues. The CDR3 loop reads CASSIQGQNTEAFF. The CDR3 region has the DNA TGTGCCAGCAGCATACAGGGACAGAACACTGAAGCTTTCTTT.

This rearrangement joins TRBV6-5 to TRBJ1-2; 7 bases are shared with TRBD1. Germline V gives CDR1 MNHEY, CDR2 SVGAGI. The ends lost 5 bases at V and 5 bases at J; junction bases unmatched: 11. The length of the CDR3 is 15 residues. The CDR3 nucleotides read TGTGCCAGCAGTAGATTCCGGGACAGCCTATATGGCTACACCTTC. Encoded protein: CASSRFRDSLYGYTF.

This chain connects TRBV6-1 to TRBJ1-2; 7 bases align to TRBD1. Germline V gives CDR1 MNHNS, CDR2 SASEGT. The CDR3 sequence is 15 residues long. V was pared by 4 bases and J by 4 bases, with 9 bases of the junction left unmatched. CDR3 coding DNA: TGTGCCAGCAGTGGACTGACCGGGACAGCCTATGGCTACACCTTC. It codes for CASSGLTGTAYGYTF.

This chain uses TRBV27 with TRBJ2-6, with a tentative D call TRBD2 (5 bases). Germline CDR1 MNHEY, CDR2 SMNVEV (reference sequence). This CDR3 contains 16 residues. V was trimmed by 3 bases and J by 2 bases, leaving 11 bases between them. CDR3 nucleotides: TGTGCCAGCAGTTTTCTTACGGGGACTGGGGCCAACGTCCTGACTTTC. As protein: CASSFLTGTGANVLTF.

This clone was seen a single time. This chain joins TRBV30 and TRBJ1-5, with 7 nucleotides matching TRBD1. The J segment lost 6 bases and the V segment lost 8 bases, leaving 10 bases of the junction unmatched. Germline assignment: CDR1 GTSNPN and CDR2 SVGIG (reference sequence). The CDR3 extends over 13 amino acids. The CDR3 DNA reads TGTGCCCTAACCCCAGGGGGAGGTCAGCCCCAGCATTTT. It encodes CALTPGGGQPQHF.

The chain employs TRBV2 and TRBJ2-5; unclear D gene. This CDR3 is 12 amino acids long. Germline CDR1 reads SNHLY; CDR2 reads FYNNEI. V was cut by 4 bases and J by 7 bases, with 10 bases left in between. CDR3 residues: CASSGEDGTQYF. The CDR3 DNA follows: TGTGCCAGCAGTGGAGAGGACGGGACCCAGTACTTC.

This clone occurred a few times. The chain employs TRBV5-6 and TRBJ2-3, with D unclear. Per germline, CDR1 SGHDT and CDR2 YYEEEE. CDR3 length equals 11 residues. V was cut by 0 bases and J by 4 bases, with 0 bases left in between. CDR3 protein: CASSLADTQYF. CDR3 DNA sequence: TGTGCCAGCAGCTTGGCAGATACGCAGTATTTT.

The genes are TRBV5-1 and TRBJ2-5; D ambiguous. The CDR3 length is 13 residues. V shed 6 bases and J shed 1 base, with 10 bases lying between them. Looked up from germline, CDR1 is SGHRS and CDR2 is YFSETQ. CDR3 amino acids: CASKESGQETQYF. CDR3 nucleotides: TGCGCCAGCAAGGAATCGGGCCAAGAGACCCAGTACTTC.